The source of this T cell receptor beta chain is a study of early T cells in non-severe SARS-CoV-2 infection (dated by TCRdb to about 2021). Broadly, across the study: Bulk RNA from unsorted whole blood was used for TCR sequencing, so alpha and beta chains could not be paired. Paper-wide results and their limitations: VDJdb matching was skewed toward anti-spike CD8 responses, so virus-specific expansions were likely underestimated and private and CD4 specificities were missed.

Library creation used 5' RACE. Sequencing was performed on a NextSeq 500. The TCR library protocol attached unique molecular identifiers to individual cDNA molecules to correct for sequencing error and PCR bias. Both TCR alpha and beta chains were sequenced, and tight co-correlation was observed between alpha and beta sequence abundances in each sample. On the study's bioinformatics: Decombinator V4 was used to annotate TCR sequences for V gene, J gene and CDR3. TCRs were defined as expanded if a significant change between any two time points was detected under a Poisson model with p below 0.0001. TCR abundances were normalised to the total number of TCRs sequenced in each sample and reported as counts per million. VDJdb, accessed on 1 November 2021, was searched for TCRs annotated for CMV, EBV and SARS-CoV-2, and TCRs annotated for more than one antigen were excluded. In TCRdb, the public reads were trimmed at Q25 with fastp and aligned with MiXCR, with productive beta chains retained. All rows with the same CDR3 protein become a single entry with the most common DNA and genes. The V and J calls, along with clone size, are taken from TCRdb and not from the paper's own processing. For this sample the table gives fewer than 45,000 distinct CDR3 sequences, of which about 5% were detected only once. The ten largest clonotypes hold 6.5% to 8.5% of the sample.

This clonotype was counted many times. The antigen it binds to is not known. Compared with germline, one end of the junction differs, possibly owing to a read error. This was a case-control study nested in a cohort of healthcare workers in London, UK, who had nasopharyngeal swab PCR tests and blood samples taken every week. Between 23 and 31 March 2020, the week of the UK lockdown, healthcare workers were enrolled and then followed up weekly for as long as 16 weeks. The sequenced sample consisted of whole blood. The TCR was taken from an adult who was a healthcare worker with PCR-confirmed SARS-CoV-2 infection or an uninfected control (not recorded which).

The DNA sequence follows: TGTGCCAGCAGCCCTCCGGGATGGGGAGTGCACTTC. Protein translation: CASSPPGWGVHF. The sequence joins TRBV6-6 to TRBJ2-5; the D segment could be TRBD2, given 5 matching bases. The CDR3 covers 12 residues, taking in both the cysteine and the phenylalanine. Just CDR3 DNA is preserved here, 36 bases in frame from base 1. CDR1 and CDR2 are drawn from the germline V gene (reference sequence): MNHNY, SVGAGI.